The clone carrying this T cell receptor beta chain was recorded at least ten times. Its target is unknown. The CDR3 covers 16 residues. V was clipped by 0 bases and J by 6 bases; unmatched bases: 7. CDR1 and CDR2 (germline): SGDLS, YYNGEE. 5'RACE with 10-nucleotide random UMIs generated the cDNA. MiXCR, run by TCRdb on the 5' RACE reads, gives a single entry per CDR3 protein. The sample holds about 24,000 distinct CDR3 sequences; 5% to 7% are singletons and the top ten take under 5.5%. Unsorted libraries were derived from 2 million PBMCs stored at -80 C. The sample belongs to a study of neurological immune-mediated disorders. Overall study results and limits: Expansion of TCR clones was greatest in HTLV-1-associated myelopathy and smallest in multiple sclerosis, where it fell below that of healthy controls.

The genes are TRBV9 and TRBJ2-2; TRBD1 matches at 8 bases. Sequenced sample: PBMCs. The receptor's source is a woman aged 40 to 49 in good health. The CDR3 DNA sequence: TGTGCCAGCAGCGTAGGGGCAGGGGGCCTTGCCGGGGAGCTGTTTTTT. This translates into CASSVGAGGLAGELFF.